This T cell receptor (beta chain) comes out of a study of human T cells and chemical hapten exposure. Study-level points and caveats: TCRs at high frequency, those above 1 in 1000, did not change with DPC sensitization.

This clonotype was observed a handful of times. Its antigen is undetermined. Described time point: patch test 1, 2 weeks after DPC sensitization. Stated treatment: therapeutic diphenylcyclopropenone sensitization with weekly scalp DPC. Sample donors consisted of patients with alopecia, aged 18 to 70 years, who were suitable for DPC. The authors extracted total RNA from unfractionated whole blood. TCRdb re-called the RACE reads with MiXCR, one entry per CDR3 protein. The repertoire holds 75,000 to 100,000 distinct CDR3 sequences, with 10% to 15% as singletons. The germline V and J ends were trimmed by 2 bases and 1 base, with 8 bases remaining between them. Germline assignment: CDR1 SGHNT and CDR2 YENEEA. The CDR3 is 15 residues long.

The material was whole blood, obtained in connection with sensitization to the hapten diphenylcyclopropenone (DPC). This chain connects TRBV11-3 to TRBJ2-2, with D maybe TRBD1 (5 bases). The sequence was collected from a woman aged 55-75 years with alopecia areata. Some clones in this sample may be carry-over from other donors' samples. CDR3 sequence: CASSLPGQNTGELFF. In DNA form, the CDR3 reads TGTGCCAGCAGCTTACCTGGACAGAACACCGGGGAGCTGTTTTTT.